Each of the 4 T cell receptor beta chains below was sequenced from the same sample in a study of T cells in localized non-small cell lung cancer. Clones were sequenced by immunoSEQ multiplex PCR, and TCRdb holds only the in-frame ones, with some missing. The sample includes 100,000 to 150,000 clones, more than 80% of them seen just once. Here the sequenced sample was peripheral blood, taken before any cancer treatment. The source is an older female donor with stage I lung adenocarcinoma.

This chain joins TRBV28 and TRBJ2-3, with 10 positions matching TRBD2. Germline-derived CDR1 and CDR2 are MDHEN and SYDVKM. CDR3 length equals 15 residues. V was pared by 6 bases and J by 1 base, with 4 bases of the junction left unmatched. The CDR3 coding sequence is TGTGCCAGCAGCTCGCTAGCGGGAGGCACAGATACGCAGTATTTT. Translation gives CASSSLAGGTDTQYF. Supplemented by reference TRBV28 and TRBJ2-3, the full variable domain reads DVKVTQSSRYLVKRTGEKVFLECVQDMDHENMFWYRQDPGLGLRLIYFSYDVKMKEKGDIPEGYSVSREKKERFSLILESASTNQTSMYLCASSSLAGGTDTQYFGPGTRLTVL.

V usage is TRBV9 and J usage is TRBJ1-1; 9 nucleotides align to TRBD1. This CDR3 contains 15 residues. CDR1 and CDR2 (germline): SGDLS, YYNGEE. Trimming removed 2 bases from V and 5 bases from J; junction bases left unmatched: 7. The DNA for the CDR3 is TGTGCCAGCAGCGTGCGGGGACAGGGTTCGACTGAAGCTTTCTTT. This translates into CASSVRGQGSTEAFF.

The chain recombines TRBV5-1 with TRBJ2-1, with D hard to call. V lost 0 bases, J lost 7 bases, and 8 bases lay in between. The CDR3 totals 13 residues. From germline, CDR1 is SGHRS and CDR2 YFSETQ. Here the CDR3 DNA reads TGCGCCAGCAGCTTGGGACGTACTAATGAGCAGTTCTTC. Translating it yields CASSLGRTNEQFF.

In its sample, this clone was seen once. Here the CDR3 reads CASSRPLAYNEQFF. The CDR3 bases are TGCGCCAGCAGTCGGCCGCTGGCCTACAATGAGCAGTTCTTC. This chain links TRBV23-1 with TRBJ2-1; unclear D gene. TRBV23-1 is labeled an ORF, and its function is uncertain. The CDR3 contains 14 residues. V lost 4 bases and J lost 2, with 9 bases in between.